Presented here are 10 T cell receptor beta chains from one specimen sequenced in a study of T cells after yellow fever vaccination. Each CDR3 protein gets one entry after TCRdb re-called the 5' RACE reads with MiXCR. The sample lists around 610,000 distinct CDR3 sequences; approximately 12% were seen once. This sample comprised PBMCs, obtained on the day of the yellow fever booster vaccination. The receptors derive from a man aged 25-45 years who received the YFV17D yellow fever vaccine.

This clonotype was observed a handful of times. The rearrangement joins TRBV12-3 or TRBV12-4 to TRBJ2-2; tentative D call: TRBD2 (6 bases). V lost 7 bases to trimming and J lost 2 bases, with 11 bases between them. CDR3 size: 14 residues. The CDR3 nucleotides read TGTGCCAGCAATCGCGCGGGAAACACCGGGGAGCTGTTTTTT. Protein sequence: CASNRAGNTGELFF.

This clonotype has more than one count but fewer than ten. Here the CDR3 reads CATSRARGVEAEAFF. The CDR3 DNA sequence: TGTGCCACCAGCAGAGCGAGGGGAGTAGAGGCTGAAGCTTTCTTT. The V and J genes are TRBV15 and TRBJ1-1, with D possibly matching TRBD1 (5 bases). Trimming left V 1 base short and J 6 bases short, with 15 bases between. CDR3 length equals 15 residues. CDR1 and CDR2 from the germline V gene are LNHNV and YYDKDF (reference sequence).

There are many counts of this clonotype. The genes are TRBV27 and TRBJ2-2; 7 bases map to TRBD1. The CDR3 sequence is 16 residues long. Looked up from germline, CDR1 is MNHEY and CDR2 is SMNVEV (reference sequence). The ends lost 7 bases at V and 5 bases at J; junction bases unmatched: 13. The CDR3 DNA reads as TGTGCCAGCAAGCCCCCGGGACAGTCATATACCGGGGAGCTGTTTTTT. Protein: CASKPPGQSYTGELFF.

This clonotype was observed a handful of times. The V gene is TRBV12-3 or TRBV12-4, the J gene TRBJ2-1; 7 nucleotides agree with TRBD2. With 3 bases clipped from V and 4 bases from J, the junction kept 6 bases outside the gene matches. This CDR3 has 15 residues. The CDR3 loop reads CASSLAGVEYNEQFF. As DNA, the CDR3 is TGTGCCAGCAGTTTGGCGGGAGTGGAATACAATGAGCAGTTCTTC.

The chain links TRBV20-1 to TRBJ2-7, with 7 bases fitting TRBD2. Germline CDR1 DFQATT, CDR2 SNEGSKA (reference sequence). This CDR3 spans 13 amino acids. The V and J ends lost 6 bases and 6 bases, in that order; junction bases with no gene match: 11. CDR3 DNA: TGCAGTGCCTCGAGCGGGACGGGTTTCGAGCAGTACTTC. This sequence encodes CSASSGTGFEQYF.

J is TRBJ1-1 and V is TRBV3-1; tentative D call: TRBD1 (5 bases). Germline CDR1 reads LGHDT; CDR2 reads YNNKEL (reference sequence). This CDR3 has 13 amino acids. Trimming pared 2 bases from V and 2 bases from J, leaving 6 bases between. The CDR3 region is CASSQWGNTEAFF. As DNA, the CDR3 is TGTGCCAGCAGCCAATGGGGCAACACTGAAGCTTTCTTT.

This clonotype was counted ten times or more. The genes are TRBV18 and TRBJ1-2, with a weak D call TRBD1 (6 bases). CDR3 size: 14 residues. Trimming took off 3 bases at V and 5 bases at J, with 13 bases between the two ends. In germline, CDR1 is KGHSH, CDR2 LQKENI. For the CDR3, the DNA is TGTGCCAGCTCACCCCCGACAGGCCAATATGGCTACACCTTC. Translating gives CASSPPTGQYGYTF.

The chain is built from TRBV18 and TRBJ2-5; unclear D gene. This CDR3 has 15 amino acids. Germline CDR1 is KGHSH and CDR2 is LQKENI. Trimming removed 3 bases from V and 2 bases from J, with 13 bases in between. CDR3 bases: TGTGCCAGCTCACCTGGCCTCGATGTACAAGAGACCCAGTACTTC. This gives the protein CASSPGLDVQETQYF. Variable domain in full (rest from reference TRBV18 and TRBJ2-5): NAGVMQNPRHLVRRRGQEARLRCSPMKGHSHVYWYRQLPEEGLKFMVYLQKENIIDESGMPKERFSAEFPKEGPSILRIQQVVRGDSAAYFCASSPGLDVQETQYFGPGTRLLVL.

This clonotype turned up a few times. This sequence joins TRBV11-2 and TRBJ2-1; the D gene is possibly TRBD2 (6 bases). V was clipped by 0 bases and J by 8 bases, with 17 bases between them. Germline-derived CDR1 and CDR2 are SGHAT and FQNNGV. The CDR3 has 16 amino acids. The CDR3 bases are TGTGCCAGCAGCTTAGATACTAGCATCTTTGGCTATGAGCAGTTCTTC. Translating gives CASSLDTSIFGYEQFF.

CDR3 bases: TGTGCCAGCAGTCTACGGACAGGGGGGCCGCAGTATTTT. Amino acids: CASSLRTGGPQYF. The V gene is TRBV7-6, the J gene TRBJ2-3; 10 positions agree with TRBD1. J lost 10 bases, V lost 6 bases, and 7 bases had no gene match. Germline lookup yields CDR1 SGHVS and CDR2 FNYEAQ. This CDR3 is 13 amino acids long.